This T cell receptor beta chain was documented in a study of cytomegalovirus exposure and HLA in healthy donors. Findings and limits, study-wide: Later analysis placed DRB1 highest and HLA-C lowest in TCR association rates, which differed by HLA locus.

The PCR made use of 60 Vbeta and 13 Jbeta primers. TCRdb's copy holds only in-frame clones and misses some; the assay was immunoSEQ multiplex PCR. This table lists 100,000 to 150,000 clones. The CDR3 is 13 residues long. Germline V CDR1 and CDR2: SEHNR, FQNEAQ (reference sequence). The ends lost 2 bases at V and 6 bases at J; junction bases unmatched: 1. On this clone: The antigen is not known.

The chain links TRBV7-9 to TRBJ2-1, with TRBD1 matching over 7 bases. The sample taken for sequencing was PBMCs. This clonotype was obtained from a woman in her thirties or forties in good health and CMV-seronegative. CDR3 in DNA: TGTGCCAGCAGCTTAACAGGGGCCAATGAGCAGTTCTTC. Translated, it gives CASSLTGANEQFF.